These T cell receptor beta chains were read from a single sample in a study of long-term antiretroviral therapy in people with HIV. Profiled with immunoSEQ multiplex PCR; TCRdb holds only in-frame clones, not every one. Of about 40,000 clones in the sample, roughly nine tenths were seen once. The starting material was unsorted PBMCs, obtained 1.2 years after starting antiretroviral therapy. The source is a woman in her forties or fifties with HIV. The conserved cysteine and the conserved F or W are not part of the CDR3 here. Each record gives: CDR3 length, V gene, CDR3 protein.

12	TRBV11-2	ASSLDRDNYGYT
11	TRBV6-5	ASSSGVYYGYT
14	TRBV5-4	ASSLGTAGNTGELF
12	TRBV5-1	ASRRGLGEEKLF
12	TRBV7-8	ASSSTGFPYEQY
13	TRBV7-9	ASSREGASADTQY
14	TRBV27	ASSLLAGTNHYGYT
12	TRBV9	ASSSSGGAETQY
12	TRBV30	AWSARDRVHEQY
12	TRBV5-1	ASSLRGNFYGYT
10	TRBV5-5	ASSLAGWEQF
12	TRBV6-5	ASSSSGAREKLF
12	TRBV5-4	ASGLDVANYGYT
11	TRBV5-6	ASSLGGDSPLH
11	TRBV2	AKSQESVYGYT
15	TRBV9	ASSPLGRLFPTDTQY
11	TRBV7-2	ASSPRGVDEQY
13	TRBV19	ASTDRGYSNQPQH
10	TRBV9	ASSGDTYEAF
12	TRBV2	ASSDTGFGNTIY